These T cell receptor beta chains were read from a single sample in a study of technical replicates of blood from a few donors. Sequenced by immunoSEQ multiplex PCR; TCRdb stores in-frame clones only, minus some. The sample includes fewer than 85,000 clones, roughly 94% of them seen just once. The sample consisted of T cells isolated from PBMCs. The origin of the receptors is a human donor in good health. Each CDR3 is given with its conserved first and last residue. Each record gives: CDR3 protein, CDR3 DNA, V gene, J gene, D gene, clone size, CDR3 length. The D gene is left open where the match is weak. Clone sizes are given selectively: once, few, many, or a class where the clone is expanded.

CDR3aa: CASSFDSARSGNTIYF; CDR3nt: TGTGCCAGCAGCTTCGATTCGGCTAGATCTGGAAACACCATATATTTT; v_gene: TRBV7-8; j_gene: TRBJ1-3; d_gene: NA; abundance: NA; len: 16
CDR3aa: CASSPGLAIGIGETQYF; CDR3nt: TGCGCCAGCAGCCCTGGACTAGCGATAGGGATCGGAGAGACCCAGTACTTC; v_gene: TRBV5-1; j_gene: TRBJ2-5; d_gene: TRBD2; abundance: NA; len: 17
CDR3aa: CASSYSDNSGNTIYF; CDR3nt: TGTGCCAGCAGTTACTCGGACAACTCTGGAAACACCATATATTTT; v_gene: TRBV6-6; j_gene: TRBJ1-3; d_gene: NA; abundance: NA; len: 15
CDR3aa: CASSLEGQFGQTQYF; CDR3nt: TGCGCCAGCAGCTTGGAGGGACAGTTTGGGCAGACCCAGTACTTC; v_gene: TRBV5-1; j_gene: TRBJ2-5; d_gene: TRBD1; abundance: NA; len: 15
CDR3aa: CASSSSGGRTGELFF; CDR3nt: TGTGCCAGCAGCTCTTCGGGGGGTCGAACCGGGGAGCTGTTTTTT; v_gene: TRBV5-4; j_gene: TRBJ2-2; d_gene: TRBD2; abundance: NA; len: 15
CDR3aa: CASSPGFSYEQYF; CDR3nt: TGTGCCAGCAGCCCGGGGTTCTCCTACGAGCAGTACTTC; v_gene: TRBV5-4; j_gene: TRBJ2-7; d_gene: NA; abundance: NA; len: 13
CDR3aa: CASSLWPGSNQPQHF; CDR3nt: TGTGCCAGCAGCCTATGGCCCGGGAGCAATCAGCCCCAGCATTTT; v_gene: TRBV27; j_gene: TRBJ1-5; d_gene: NA; abundance: NA; len: 15
CDR3aa: CASSVDRANQPQHF; CDR3nt: TGTGCCAGCAGCGTGGACAGGGCCAATCAGCCCCAGCATTTT; v_gene: TRBV7-2; j_gene: TRBJ1-5; d_gene: TRBD1; abundance: NA; len: 14
CDR3aa: CASSLVGTGAAETQYF; CDR3nt: TGTGCCAGCAGCTTAGTTGGTACGGGAGCAGCAGAGACCCAGTACTTC; v_gene: TRBV7-2; j_gene: TRBJ2-5; d_gene: NA; abundance: once; len: 16
CDR3aa: CSVLGPARTDTQYF; CDR3nt: TGCAGCGTCCTCGGTCCAGCTAGGACAGATACGCAGTATTTT; v_gene: TRBV29-1; j_gene: TRBJ2-3; d_gene: NA; abundance: NA; len: 14
CDR3aa: CASSPGVDPILDTQYF; CDR3nt: TGTGCCAGCAGCCCCGGGGTAGACCCCATCTTGGATACGCAGTATTTT; v_gene: TRBV5-4; j_gene: TRBJ2-3; d_gene: NA; abundance: NA; len: 16
CDR3aa: CASSDSVGGYTF; CDR3nt: TGTGCCAGCAGTGACTCCGTCGGGGGCTACACCTTC; v_gene: TRBV6-4; j_gene: TRBJ1-2; d_gene: NA; abundance: NA; len: 12
CDR3aa: CASSWVAGGPNEQYF; CDR3nt: TGTGCCAGCAGCTGGGTAGCGGGAGGGCCCAACGAGCAGTACTTC; v_gene: TRBV7-2; j_gene: TRBJ2-7; d_gene: TRBD2; abundance: NA; len: 15
CDR3aa: CASSLGTDNTEAFF; CDR3nt: TGTGCCAGCAGCCTAGGGACAGACAACACTGAAGCTTTCTTT; v_gene: TRBV11-2; j_gene: TRBJ1-1; d_gene: TRBD1; abundance: NA; len: 14
CDR3aa: CSVEDRLAGEQFF; CDR3nt: TGCAGCGTTGAAGATAGACTAGCCGGGGAGCAGTTCTTC; v_gene: TRBV29-1; j_gene: TRBJ2-1; d_gene: TRBD2; abundance: NA; len: 13
CDR3aa: CASSFMSFRTGSSTDTQYF; CDR3nt: TGTGCCAGCAGTTTCATGTCATTTAGGACAGGTTCTAGCACAGATACGCAGTATTTT; v_gene: TRBV28; j_gene: TRBJ2-3; d_gene: TRBD1; abundance: once; len: 19
CDR3aa: CASSTYGDRLSGNTIYF; CDR3nt: TGTGCCAGCAGCACCTACGGTGATCGCCTCTCTGGAAACACCATATATTTT; v_gene: TRBV9; j_gene: TRBJ1-3; d_gene: NA; abundance: NA; len: 17
CDR3aa: CASSEWGQGTPSSYEQYF; CDR3nt: TGTGCCAGCAGTGAATGGGGACAGGGGACCCCCAGCTCCTACGAGCAGTACTTC; v_gene: TRBV2; j_gene: TRBJ2-7; d_gene: TRBD1; abundance: NA; len: 18
CDR3aa: CASSHGENYGYTF; CDR3nt: TGTGCCAGCAGCCATGGGGAGAACTATGGCTACACCTTC; v_gene: TRBV14; j_gene: TRBJ1-2; d_gene: NA; abundance: NA; len: 13
CDR3aa: CASSEVREYPYF; CDR3nt: TGTGCCAGCAGTGAAGTGCGGGAGTACCCGTATTTT; v_gene: TRBV2; j_gene: TRBJ2-3; d_gene: TRBD2; abundance: NA; len: 12
CDR3aa: CSVETYKRAHEQFF; CDR3nt: TGCAGCGTTGAAACTTATAAGCGGGCCCATGAGCAGTTCTTC; v_gene: TRBV29-1; j_gene: TRBJ2-1; d_gene: NA; abundance: few; len: 14
CDR3aa: CASSELIETQYF; CDR3nt: TGCGCCAGCAGTGAGTTAATAGAGACCCAGTACTTC; v_gene: TRBV10-2; j_gene: TRBJ2-5; d_gene: NA; abundance: NA; len: 12
CDR3aa: CASSQSAGARGEQYF; CDR3nt: TGCGCCAGCAGTCAATCAGCGGGAGCCCGCGGAGAGCAGTACTTC; v_gene: TRBV23-1; j_gene: TRBJ2-7; d_gene: TRBD2; abundance: NA; len: 15
CDR3aa: CASPLMVSGEAFF; CDR3nt: TGTGCCAGCCCGCTAATGGTATCCGGTGAAGCTTTCTTT; v_gene: TRBV6-1; j_gene: TRBJ1-1; d_gene: NA; abundance: NA; len: 13
CDR3aa: CASSAQGAQSEAFF; CDR3nt: TGTGCCAGCAGCGCACAGGGGGCTCAATCTGAAGCTTTCTTT; v_gene: TRBV7-9; j_gene: TRBJ1-1; d_gene: TRBD1; abundance: once; len: 14
CDR3aa: CASSPRSNYGYTF; CDR3nt: TGTGCCAGCAGCCCACGTAGTAACTATGGCTACACCTTC; v_gene: TRBV13; j_gene: TRBJ1-2; d_gene: NA; abundance: few; len: 13
CDR3aa: CASNRGLPYEQYF; CDR3nt: TGTGCCAGCAACAGGGGACTTCCCTACGAGCAGTACTTC; v_gene: TRBV28; j_gene: TRBJ2-7; d_gene: NA; abundance: NA; len: 13
CDR3aa: CASSPKQWTVTEAFF; CDR3nt: TGTGCCAGCAGTCCGAAACAATGGACAGTCACTGAAGCTTTCTTT; v_gene: TRBV28; j_gene: TRBJ1-1; d_gene: NA; abundance: NA; len: 15
CDR3aa: CASSPLPTAYNEQFF; CDR3nt: TGCGCCAGCAGCCCACTCCCGACAGCGTACAATGAGCAGTTCTTC; v_gene: TRBV5-1; j_gene: TRBJ2-1; d_gene: NA; abundance: NA; len: 15
CDR3aa: CASSQNSGTQETQYF; CDR3nt: TGTGCCAGCTCACAAAATAGCGGGACCCAAGAGACCCAGTACTTC; v_gene: TRBV18; j_gene: TRBJ2-5; d_gene: TRBD2; abundance: NA; len: 15
CDR3aa: CASSPRQLSSYNSPLHF; CDR3nt: TGTGCCAGCAGTCCTAGGCAGTTGAGCTCCTATAATTCACCCCTCCACTTT; v_gene: TRBV28; j_gene: TRBJ1-6; d_gene: NA; abundance: NA; len: 17
CDR3aa: CASSLMSSGNTIYF; CDR3nt: TGCGCCAGCAGCTTGATGAGCTCTGGAAACACCATATATTTT; v_gene: TRBV5-1; j_gene: TRBJ1-3; d_gene: NA; abundance: NA; len: 14
CDR3aa: CASSQLAGEGETQYF; CDR3nt: TGCGCCAGCAGCCAGCTAGCGGGGGAGGGAGAGACCCAGTACTTC; v_gene: TRBV4-1; j_gene: TRBJ2-5; d_gene: TRBD2; abundance: NA; len: 15
CDR3aa: CASSGGGGTFF; CDR3nt: TGTGCCAGCAGTGGTGGAGGGGGCACTTTCTTT; v_gene: TRBV25-1; j_gene: TRBJ1-1; d_gene: TRBD1; abundance: NA; len: 11
CDR3aa: CASSAKSRQRDGYTF; CDR3nt: TGTGCCAGCAGCGCGAAGAGCCGTCAACGGGATGGCTACACCTTC; v_gene: TRBV5-6; j_gene: TRBJ1-2; d_gene: NA; abundance: NA; len: 15
CDR3aa: CASSAVFSGENTDTQYF; CDR3nt: TGTGCCAGCAGCGCCGTATTTAGCGGGGAAAACACAGATACGCAGTATTTT; v_gene: TRBV9; j_gene: TRBJ2-3; d_gene: TRBD2; abundance: NA; len: 17
CDR3aa: CAIMAELNSNQPQHF; CDR3nt: TGTGCCATCATGGCGGAACTCAATAGCAATCAGCCCCAGCATTTT; v_gene: TRBV10-3; j_gene: TRBJ1-5; d_gene: NA; abundance: once; len: 15
CDR3aa: CASSARGDEQFF; CDR3nt: TGTGCTAGCAGCGCCCGGGGTGATGAGCAGTTCTTC; v_gene: TRBV7-7; j_gene: TRBJ2-1; d_gene: NA; abundance: NA; len: 12
CDR3aa: CASSERGLMSSGNTIYF; CDR3nt: TGTGCCAGCAGTGAAAGGGGGTTGATGAGCTCTGGAAACACCATATATTTT; v_gene: TRBV2; j_gene: TRBJ1-3; d_gene: NA; abundance: NA; len: 17
CDR3aa: CASSPGTPAYEQYF; CDR3nt: TGTGCCAGCAGCCCCGGGACTCCTGCCTACGAGCAGTACTTC; v_gene: TRBV7-2; j_gene: TRBJ2-7; d_gene: NA; abundance: NA; len: 14
CDR3aa: CASSSLGGLVGETQYF; CDR3nt: TGTGCCAGCAGCTCGCTCGGGGGACTAGTAGGAGAGACCCAGTACTTC; v_gene: TRBV5-6; j_gene: TRBJ2-5; d_gene: TRBD2; abundance: NA; len: 16
CDR3aa: CASSEAGYGSAYEQYF; CDR3nt: TGTGCCAGCAGTGAAGCAGGATACGGGAGTGCGTACGAGCAGTACTTC; v_gene: TRBV2; j_gene: TRBJ2-7; d_gene: NA; abundance: NA; len: 16